These 18 T cell receptor beta chains were all obtained from the same sample, sequenced in a study of technical replicates of blood from several donors (dated by TCRdb to about 2017). The library was built by means of the immunoSEQ multiplex PCR assay. The table was pulled from immuneACCESS by TCRdb, which kept in-frame rearrangements only. Such tables lose some clones; where checked, under half of the loss comes from unresolved V genes, and the rest has no known cause. For this sample the table gives 80,000 or so clones, of which 95% were detected only once. Under 0.4% of the sample lies in the top ten. Material for sequencing was T cells isolated from PBMCs. The receptors were sampled from a human donor in good health.

This rearrangement joins TRBV13 to TRBJ1-5, with 7 nucleotides matching TRBD1. Looked up from germline, CDR1 is PRHDT and CDR2 is FYEKMQ (reference sequence). The CDR3 covers 14 residues. Trimming cost V 5 bases and J 2 bases; bases outside gene matches: 3. CDR3 residues: CASSRQGGNQPQHF. In nucleotides, the CDR3 is TGTGCCAGCAGCCGACAGGGAGGCAATCAGCCCCAGCATTTT.

CDR3 amino acids: CASRGGAGGSYEQYF. CDR3 in DNA: TGTGCCAGCAGAGGGGGGGCGGGAGGGTCCTACGAGCAGTACTTC. The chain joins TRBV6-5 to TRBJ2-7; 9 positions agree with TRBD2. The germline V gene encodes CDR1 MNHEY and CDR2 SVGAGI. V was pared by 6 bases and J by 1 base, with 7 bases of the junction left unmatched. The CDR3 has 15 amino acids.

The chain combines TRBV30 with TRBJ1-1, with D hard to call. V was pared by 1 base and J by 6 bases, with 6 bases between. The CDR3 length is 11 residues. CDR1 is GTSNPN and CDR2 is SVGIG in the germline V gene (reference sequence). CDR3 sequence (DNA): TGTGCCTGGAGTGATCCGGCTGAAGCTTTCTTT. Its protein product is CAWSDPAEAFF.

V usage is TRBV5-1 and J usage is TRBJ1-2; no definite D call. Germline assignment: CDR1 SGHRS and CDR2 YFSETQ. The CDR3 loop spans 13 amino acids. The V end lost 4 bases, the J end lost 8 bases, and 15 bases lay between the germline ends. The CDR3 bases are TGCGCCAGCAGCCCTGTACCGGGAAGGGGCTACACCTTC. This translates into CASSPVPGRGYTF.

This chain links TRBV5-4 with TRBJ1-5; TRBD1 might be the D (6 bases). Per germline, CDR1 SGHNT and CDR2 YYREEE (reference sequence). Trimming stripped 1 base from V and 0 bases from J, with 11 bases between. The CDR3 totals 16 residues. This chain's CDR3 is CASSLTGIDSNQPQHF. The CDR3 nucleotides read TGTGCCAGCAGCTTGACAGGGATTGATAGCAATCAGCCCCAGCATTTT.

This rearrangement joins TRBV28 to TRBJ1-5; 10 bases are shared with TRBD1. The CDR3 length is 15 residues. Germline values: CDR1 MDHEN, CDR2 SYDVKM. After removal of 8 bases from V and 1 base from J, the junction contained 5 bases not matched to a gene. The CDR3 coding sequence is TGTGCCAGCCAAAAGGGACAGGGGAGCAATCAGCCCCAGCATTTT. It encodes CASQKGQGSNQPQHF. Using reference TRBV28 and TRBJ1-5 for the parts outside the CDR3, the full variable domain is DVKVTQSSRYLVKRTGEKVFLECVQDMDHENMFWYRQDPGLGLRLIYFSYDVKMKEKGDIPEGYSVSREKKERFSLILESASTNQTSMYLCASQKGQGSNQPQHFGDGTRLSIL.

The V call is TRBV11-3, the J call TRBJ1-1; D uncertain. The V gene's germline CDR1 is SGHNT and CDR2 YENEEA. The ends were cut back, 1 base at V and 10 bases at J, with 13 bases in the middle. This CDR3 spans 13 amino acids. CDR3 sequence (DNA): TGTGCCAGCAGCTTAGGCACCGCTAATCCAGCTTTCTTT. Translated, it gives CASSLGTANPAFF.

This sequence joins TRBV19 and TRBJ1-2, with TRBD1 matching over 12 bases. Unmatched junction bases numbered 16, after V lost 9 bases and J lost 8 bases. Germline loops: CDR1 LNHDA, CDR2 SQIVND (reference sequence). The CDR3 sequence is 16 residues long. The CDR3 protein is CASSSVGDRGLWGYTF. The CDR3 coding sequence is TGTGCCAGCTCCTCGGTTGGGGACAGGGGGCTCTGGGGCTACACCTTC.

The chain recombines TRBV19 with TRBJ2-7; 8 nucleotides match TRBD1. This CDR3 has 16 amino acids. Per germline, CDR1 LNHDA and CDR2 SQIVND (reference sequence). V was clipped by 1 base and J by 3 bases; unmatched bases: 8. CDR3 nucleotides: TGTGCCAGTAGTATAGTCGGCAGGGGGCTTATCTACGAGCAGTACTTC. Protein: CASSIVGRGLIYEQYF.

The V and J genes are TRBV2 and TRBJ2-5; TRBD2 matches at 7 bases. The CDR3 has 15 amino acids. CDR1 is SNHLY and CDR2 is FYNNEI in the germline V gene. V shed 3 bases and J 4 bases; nucleotides not matched to a gene: 8. DNA of the CDR3: TGTGCCAGCAGTGACGGCGGGAGCCTCAGAGAGACCCAGTACTTC. Amino acids: CASSDGGSLRETQYF.

V is TRBV6-1 and J is TRBJ2-1, with 7 bases that match TRBD2. CDR3 length: 16 amino acids. Germline lookup yields CDR1 MNHNS and CDR2 SASEGT. V trimming: 5 bases; J trimming: 5 bases; junction bases outside the gene matches: 12. The CDR3 DNA reads TGTGCCAGCAGTAAAGAACCGGGACTACCAAACAATGAGCAGTTCTTC. Residues: CASSKEPGLPNNEQFF.

This chain uses TRBV5-8 with TRBJ1-2; 9 nucleotides align to TRBD1. J gave up 6 bases and V 5 bases, and 2 bases lay outside the gene matches. There are 12 residues in the CDR3. Germline V lookup: CDR1 SGHTS, CDR2 YDEGEE. This CDR3 reads CASSYRGHGYTF. The CDR3 DNA is TGTGCCAGCAGTTACAGGGGGCATGGCTACACCTTC.

J is TRBJ2-1 and V is TRBV5-1, with 9 bases matching TRBD2. The ends lost 5 bases at V and 7 bases at J; junction bases unmatched: 10. The CDR3 consists of 15 residues. Germline-derived CDR1 and CDR2 are SGHRS and YFSETQ. CDR3 amino acids: CASSRAGGEGNEQFF. The CDR3 DNA reads as TGCGCCAGCAGTCGAGCGGGAGGCGAGGGAAATGAGCAGTTCTTC. The full variable domain, completed using reference TRBV5-1 and TRBJ2-1, is KAGVTQTPRYLIKTRGQQVTLSCSPISGHRSVSWYQQTPGQGLQFLFEYFSETQRNKGNFPGRFSGRQFSNSRSEMNVSTLELGDSALYLCASSRAGGEGNEQFFGPGTRLTVL.

The V call is TRBV27, the J call TRBJ2-1; no reliable D call. This CDR3 comprises 15 residues. From germline, CDR1 is MNHEY and CDR2 SMNVEV (reference sequence). Trimming cost V 8 bases and J 1 base, with 15 bases left between them. Here the CDR3 DNA reads TGTGCCAGCGCGACTCTAGTATCTTCCTACAATGAGCAGTTCTTC. It is translated as CASATLVSSYNEQFF.

This clone was counted a single time. The V and J genes are TRBV2 and TRBJ2-3; 8 bases are shared with TRBD2. The V segment lost 10 bases and the J segment 4 bases; nucleotides outside the gene matches: 10. The CDR3 has 14 amino acids. CDR1 SNHLY and CDR2 FYNNEI come from the germline V gene. The CDR3 loop reads CAKAGVAGSDTQYF. The DNA for the CDR3 is TGTGCCAAAGCTGGGGTAGCGGGATCAGATACGCAGTATTTT.

This chain links TRBV15 with TRBJ1-1; 8 bases line up with TRBD1. The CDR3 consists of 16 residues. In germline, CDR1 is LNHNV, CDR2 YYDKDF (reference sequence). J was trimmed by 10 bases and V by 1 base; bases with no gene match: 14. CDR3: CATSRGGFDRGEGAFF. The CDR3 bases are TGTGCCACCAGCAGAGGAGGTTTCGACAGGGGAGAGGGAGCTTTCTTT.

The chain couples TRBV4-1 to TRBJ2-3, with D tentatively TRBD2 (6 bases). The CDR3 runs to 14 residues. V lost 1 base and J lost 5, with 10 bases in between. The V gene's germline CDR1 is MGHRA and CDR2 YSYEKL. The CDR3 nucleotides are TGCGCCAGCAGCCAAGGCCGGGAGATAGATACGCAGTATTTT. Translation: CASSQGREIDTQYF.

This clone has only a few counts. The rearrangement links TRBV19 to TRBJ1-4; D is unresolved. Deletions cut 8 bases from V and 1 base from J, with 17 bases between. Per germline, CDR1 LNHDA and CDR2 SQIVND (reference sequence). The CDR3 sequence is 16 residues long. The CDR3 reads CASGSLRGRTNEKLFF. The CDR3 DNA is TGTGCCAGTGGCTCCCTCCGGGGAAGAACTAATGAAAAACTGTTTTTT.